Following are 5 T cell receptor beta chains from one sample sequenced in a study of blood T cell repertoires in COVID-19 (dated by TCRdb to about 2020). Libraries were made using the immunoSEQ multiplex PCR assay. Drawn from immuneACCESS, this table holds only the in-frame rearrangements with V and J called that TCRdb kept. Clones are partly lost; checked studies trace under half to an unresolved V gene and leave the rest unexplained. Here the sample has about 210,000 clones; less than 90% occur a single time. The top ten clonotypes cover approximately 0.69% of the sample. Specimen: peripheral blood. The source is a man in his forties with acute or convalescent COVID-19.

The V call is TRBV28, the J call TRBJ2-4, with D possibly matching TRBD1 (5 bases). CDR1 is MDHEN and CDR2 is SYDVKM in the germline V gene. V was pared by 6 bases and J by 8 bases, with 14 bases between. The CDR3 covers 13 residues. DNA for the CDR3: TGTGCCAGCAGCCCCCGCAGGGCCGACATTCAGTACTTC. Translated: CASSPRRADIQYF.

This chain joins TRBV11-2 and TRBJ2-1; possibly TRBD2 for D (6 bases). The CDR3 is 15 amino acids. The V end was cut by 5 bases, the J end by 8 bases, with 19 bases between. Germline V CDR1 and CDR2: SGHAT, FQNNGV. CDR3 DNA: TGTGCCAGCAGCCCCCGGGACCATTGGGGGGATGAGCAGTTCTTC. It yields the protein CASSPRDHWGDEQFF.

This clone showed up just a few times. This chain joins TRBV28 and TRBJ2-1, with D tentatively TRBD2 (7 bases). Germline CDR1 and CDR2: MDHEN and SYDVKM. This CDR3 is built from 14 residues. V was cut by 8 bases and J by 9 bases, with 20 bases left in between. The CDR3 DNA is TGTGCCAGCTGGAGGGGGGGATTCGTAAGTGAGCAGTTCTTC. Protein product: CASWRGGFVSEQFF. Complete variable domain (other parts from reference TRBV28 and TRBJ2-1): DVKVTQSSRYLVKRTGEKVFLECVQDMDHENMFWYRQDPGLGLRLIYFSYDVKMKEKGDIPEGYSVSREKKERFSLILESASTNQTSMYLCASWRGGFVSEQFFGPGTRLTVL.

This clone was observed a handful of times. The genes are TRBV4-1 and TRBJ2-7; 8 bases align to TRBD1. The CDR3 has 15 residues. Germline V CDR1 and CDR2: MGHRA, YSYEKL. V lost 0 bases and J lost 3; bases outside the gene matches: 4. The CDR3 loop is CASSQEDRGSYEQYF. Written as DNA, the CDR3 is TGCGCCAGCAGCCAAGAAGACAGGGGAAGCTACGAGCAGTACTTC.

The genes are TRBV12-3 or TRBV12-4 and TRBJ2-1, with D perhaps TRBD2 (5 bases). Between the trimmed V and J ends, which lost 5 bases and 7 bases, there was a span of 12 bases. The CDR3 totals 13 residues. The CDR3, as DNA: TGTGCCAGCAGTACCGCACCGGGGAATGAGCAGTTCTTC. The encoded protein is CASSTAPGNEQFF.